The 13 T cell receptor beta chains given below trace back to one sample, sequenced in a study of cytotoxic CD8 clonotypes in ibrutinib-treated CLL (dated by TCRdb to about 2021). Preparation of the library involved the immunoSEQ multiplex PCR assay. TCRdb's version of the immuneACCESS table is confined to in-frame rearrangements and falls short of the full clone set. An unresolved V gene accounts for under half of the shortfall where checked; the remainder is of unknown origin. This sample lists about 140,000 clones; 65% to 85% were detected once. Roughly 7.2% of the sample is in the top ten clones. The material sequenced was PBMCs, taken after 36 months of ibrutinib treatment. These receptors came from a human donor with chronic lymphocytic leukemia.

This clone was picked up a small number of times. This chain joins TRBV10-1 and TRBJ2-7; 12 bases are shared with TRBD2. This CDR3 is built from 17 residues. With V trimmed by 5 bases and J by 5 bases, 13 bases remained unmatched. The germline gives CDR1 WNHNN, CDR2 SYGVQD (reference sequence). The CDR3 protein is CASSLTLTSGSIHEQYF. DNA for the CDR3: TGCGCCAGCAGTCTCACCCTGACTAGCGGGAGCATCCACGAGCAGTACTTC.

As regards this clone: Other DNA variants within this sample encode the same CDR3. This CDR3 reads CASSIGGGYTF. DNA for the CDR3: TGTGCCAGTAGTATAGGCGGTGGCTACACCTTC. The chain links TRBV19 to TRBJ1-2; D is unresolved. The CDR3 length is 11 residues. Germline-derived CDR1 and CDR2 are LNHDA and SQIVND (reference sequence). Trimming left V 1 base short and J 7 bases short, with 4 bases between.

The chain uses TRBV6-6 and TRBJ2-1, with D perhaps being TRBD1 or TRBD2 (5 bases each). V was pared by 5 bases and J by 6 bases, with 20 bases between. Germline loops: CDR1 MNHNY, CDR2 SVGAGI (reference sequence). The CDR3 totals 16 residues. DNA of the CDR3: TGTGCCAGCAGTCAAAGAGTCGGGGCCTCAGGCAATGAGCAGTTCTTC. Translation: CASSQRVGASGNEQFF.

The chain recombines TRBV6-5 with TRBJ2-7; no clear D gene. The V end lost 6 bases, the J end lost 1 base, and 13 bases lay between the germline ends. The CDR3 consists of 14 residues. CDR1 and CDR2 (germline): MNHEY, SVGAGI. As DNA, the CDR3 is TGTGCCAGCAGCCCTGGACGGATATCCTACGAGCAGTACTTC. Translation gives CASSPGRISYEQYF.

The chain couples TRBV9 to TRBJ2-1; D is possibly TRBD1 or TRBD2 (5 bases each). Per the germline V gene, CDR1 is SGDLS and CDR2 is YYNGEE. This CDR3 is 15 amino acids long. V was shortened by 4 bases and J by 10 bases, with 21 bases between the two germline ends. CDR3 residues: CASSITGTPWEEQFF. The CDR3 region has the DNA TGTGCCAGCAGCATAACCGGGACCCCCTGGGAAGAGCAGTTCTTC. The variable domain in full, with the rest retrieved from reference TRBV9 and TRBJ2-1, is DSGVTQTPKHLITATGQRVTLRCSPRSGDLSVYWYQQSLDQGLQFLIQYYNGEERAKGNILERFSAQQFPDLHSELNLSSLELGDSALYFCASSITGTPWEEQFFGPGTRLTVL.

The chain uses TRBV11-2 and TRBJ2-5, with D hard to call. The germline CDR1 and CDR2 sequences are SGHAT and FQNNGV. V was clipped by 5 bases and J by 3 bases, with 10 bases between them. This CDR3 is built from 13 residues. The CDR3 bases are TGTGCCAGCAGCGGGAAAAGGAAAGAGACCCAGTACTTC. This translates into CASSGKRKETQYF.

J is TRBJ2-7 and V is TRBV10-3; D might be TRBD1 (7 bases). The CDR3 sequence is 14 residues long. Trimming shortened V by 4 bases and J by 4 bases, and 14 bases separated the two germline ends. Germline CDR1 is ENHRY and CDR2 is SYGVKD. The CDR3 region has the DNA TGTGCCATCAGTGGGGGGGACAGCCTTTACGAGCAGTACTTC. This sequence encodes CAISGGDSLYEQYF.

About this clone itself: The same CDR3 arises from other DNA sequences in this sample as well. The chain has TRBV30 and TRBJ2-3; perhaps TRBD2 as D (6 bases). Germline lookup yields CDR1 GTSNPN and CDR2 SVGIG (reference sequence). The germline V and J ends were trimmed by 4 bases and 3 bases, with 8 bases remaining between them. This CDR3 comprises 12 residues. CDR3 amino acids: CAWKGGTDTQYF. In nucleotides, the CDR3 is TGTGCCTGGAAAGGAGGGACAGATACGCAGTATTTT.

V gene TRBV5-1 combines with J gene TRBJ1-3; D call uncertain. V was pared by 0 bases and J by 0 bases, with 7 bases between. The CDR3 runs to 15 residues. CDR1 and CDR2 from the germline V gene are SGHRS and YFSETQ. CDR3 in DNA: TGCGCCAGCAGCTTGGAAGGGAGCTCTGGAAACACCATATATTTT. Its protein is CASSLEGSSGNTIYF.

The rearrangement joins TRBV6-4 to TRBJ2-1; D is possibly TRBD1 (5 bases). Looked up from germline, CDR1 is MRHNA and CDR2 is SNTAGT. This CDR3 has 15 residues. V was pared by 0 bases and J by 8 bases, with 14 bases between. The CDR3, as DNA: TGTGCCAGCAGTGACTCCCAGGGTTCCTCCGATGAGCAGTTCTTC. It codes for CASSDSQGSSDEQFF.

This clone was detected only once. V gene TRBV5-1 combines with J gene TRBJ1-4, with D uncertain. The CDR3 contains 15 residues. Trimming removed 4 bases at V and 0 bases at J, with 10 bases between. CDR1 and CDR2 from the germline V gene are SGHRS and YFSETQ. Here the CDR3 DNA reads TGCGCCAGCAGCCCGGACGGTGCAACTAATGAAAAACTGTTTTTT. Protein product: CASSPDGATNEKLFF.

The chain carries TRBV2 and TRBJ2-5; D may be TRBD1 or TRBD2 (7 bases each). Germline values: CDR1 SNHLY, CDR2 FYNNEI. CDR3 length: 17 residues. The V and J ends lost 5 bases and 2 bases respectively, with 21 bases between them. The CDR3, as DNA: TGTGCCAGCAGTATGTTGGTCGGGGGGACAGATCAAGAGACCCAGTACTTC. Its translation: CASSMLVGGTDQETQYF.

A note on this clone: The sample holds other DNA sequences that translate to the same CDR3. CDR3 region: CASSLGSSYEQYF. The CDR3 DNA reads TGCGCCAGCAGCTTGGGCAGCTCCTACGAGCAGTACTTC. The rearrangement links TRBV5-1 to TRBJ2-7; D is uncertain. V lost 0 bases to trimming and J lost 0 bases, with 4 bases between them. The CDR3 has 13 amino acids. Germline V gene lookup returns CDR1 SGHRS and CDR2 YFSETQ.